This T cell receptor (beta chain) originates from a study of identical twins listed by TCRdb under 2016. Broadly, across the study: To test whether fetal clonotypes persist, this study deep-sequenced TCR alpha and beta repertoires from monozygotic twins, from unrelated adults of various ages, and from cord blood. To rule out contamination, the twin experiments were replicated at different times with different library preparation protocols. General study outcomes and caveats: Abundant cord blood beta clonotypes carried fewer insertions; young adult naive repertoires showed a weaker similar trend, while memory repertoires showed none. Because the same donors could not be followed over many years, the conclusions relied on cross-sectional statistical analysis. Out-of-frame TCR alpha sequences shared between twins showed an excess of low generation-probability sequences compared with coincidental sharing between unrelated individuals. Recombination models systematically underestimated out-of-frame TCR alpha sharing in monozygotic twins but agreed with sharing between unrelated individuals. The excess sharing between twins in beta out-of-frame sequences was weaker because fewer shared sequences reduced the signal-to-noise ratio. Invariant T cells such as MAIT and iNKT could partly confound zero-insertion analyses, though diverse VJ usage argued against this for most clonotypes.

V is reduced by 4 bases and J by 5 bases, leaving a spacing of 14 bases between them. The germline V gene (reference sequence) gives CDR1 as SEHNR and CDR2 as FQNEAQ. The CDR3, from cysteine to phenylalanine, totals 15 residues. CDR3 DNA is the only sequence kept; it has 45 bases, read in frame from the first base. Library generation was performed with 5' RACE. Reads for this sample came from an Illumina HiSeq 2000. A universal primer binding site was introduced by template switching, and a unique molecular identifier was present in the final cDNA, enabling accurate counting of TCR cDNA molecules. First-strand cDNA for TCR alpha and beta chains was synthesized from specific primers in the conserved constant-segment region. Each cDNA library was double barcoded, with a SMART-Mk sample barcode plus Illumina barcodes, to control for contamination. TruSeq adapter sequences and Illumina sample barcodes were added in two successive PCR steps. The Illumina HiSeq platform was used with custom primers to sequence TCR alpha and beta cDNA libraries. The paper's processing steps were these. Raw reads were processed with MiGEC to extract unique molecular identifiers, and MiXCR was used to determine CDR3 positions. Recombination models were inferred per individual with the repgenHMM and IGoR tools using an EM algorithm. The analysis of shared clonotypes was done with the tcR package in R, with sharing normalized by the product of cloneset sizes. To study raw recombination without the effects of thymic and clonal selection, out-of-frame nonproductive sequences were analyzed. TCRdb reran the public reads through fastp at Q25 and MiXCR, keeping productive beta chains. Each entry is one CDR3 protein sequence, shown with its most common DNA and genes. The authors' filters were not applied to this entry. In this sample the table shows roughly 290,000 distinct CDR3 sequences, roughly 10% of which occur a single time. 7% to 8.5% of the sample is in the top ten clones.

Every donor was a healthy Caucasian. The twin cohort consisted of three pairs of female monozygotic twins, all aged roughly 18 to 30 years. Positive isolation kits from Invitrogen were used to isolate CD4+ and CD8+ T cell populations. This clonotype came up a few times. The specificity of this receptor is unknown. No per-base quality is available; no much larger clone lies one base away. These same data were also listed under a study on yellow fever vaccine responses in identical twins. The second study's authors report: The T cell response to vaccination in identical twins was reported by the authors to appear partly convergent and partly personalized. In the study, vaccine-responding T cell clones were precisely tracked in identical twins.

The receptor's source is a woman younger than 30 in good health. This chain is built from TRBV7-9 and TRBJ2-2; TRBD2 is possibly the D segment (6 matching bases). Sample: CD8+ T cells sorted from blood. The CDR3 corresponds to CASSYSGEGTGELFF. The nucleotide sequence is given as TGTGCCAGCAGCTATAGCGGAGAGGGGACCGGGGAGCTGTTTTTT.